Listed here are 12 T cell receptor beta chains from one sample, sequenced in a study of early T cells in non-severe SARS-CoV-2 infection. MiXCR was run by TCRdb on the 5' RACE reads, yielding one entry per CDR3 protein. This table has about 18,000 distinct CDR3 sequences, around 5.7% appearing once. The source material was whole blood. Every receptor here comes from an adult who was a healthcare worker with PCR-confirmed SARS-CoV-2 infection or an uninfected control (not recorded which).

This clonotype was recorded many times. V usage is TRBV20-1 and J usage is TRBJ2-2, with D maybe TRBD1 (6 bases). The CDR3 contains 14 residues. The V gene lost 6 bases and the J gene lost 7 bases, with 18 bases spanning the gap. In germline, CDR1 is DFQATT, CDR2 SNEGSKA (reference sequence). The CDR3 DNA is TGCAGTGCGCGAACACAGGGAAATCACGGGGAGCTGTTTTTT. It encodes CSARTQGNHGELFF.

The V and J genes are TRBV23-1 and TRBJ2-1, with D possibly being TRBD2 (6 bases). TRBV23-1 is an ORF for which the function is uncertain. This CDR3 is built from 13 residues. V lost 3 bases and J 7 bases, leaving 10 bases between the germline ends. The CDR3 region is CASSHPGGNEQFF. The CDR3 DNA reads as TGCGCCAGCAGTCACCCCGGAGGGAATGAGCAGTTCTTC.

This clonotype was detected many times. V gene TRBV6-6 combines with J gene TRBJ2-7, with 7 nucleotides matching TRBD2. CDR1 is MNHNY and CDR2 is SVGAGI in the germline V gene (reference sequence). After removal of 5 bases from V and 3 bases from J, the junction contained 10 bases not matched to a gene. The CDR3 totals 15 residues. The CDR3 sequence: CASSTQRGGNYEQYF. The DNA for the CDR3 is TGTGCCAGCAGTACCCAGAGGGGAGGGAACTACGAGCAGTACTTC.

This clonotype was seen many times. The CDR3 bases are TGTGCCAGCAGCCAAGGAGGTAAAGTCTACGAGCAGTACTTC. Residues: CASSQGGKVYEQYF. V gene TRBV3-1 combines with J gene TRBJ2-7; D is unclear. CDR3 length: 14 amino acids. The V gene lost 1 base and the J gene lost 3 bases, with 10 bases spanning the gap. The germline gives CDR1 LGHDT, CDR2 YNNKEL (reference sequence).

This clonotype was seen repeatedly, ten times or more. This chain links TRBV6-1 with TRBJ1-3; TRBD1 is a possible D gene (5 bases). Trimming stripped 0 bases from V and 4 bases from J, with 13 bases between. Germline assignment: CDR1 MNHNS and CDR2 SASEGT. The CDR3 sequence is 16 residues long. The CDR3 nucleotides are TGTGCCAGCAGTGAAGCGCCAACTCCAGGGGGAAACACCATATATTTT. It codes for CASSEAPTPGGNTIYF.

At least ten counts were recorded for this clonotype. V and J are TRBV24-1 and TRBJ2-1; 8 nucleotides match TRBD1. There are 13 residues in the CDR3. J was trimmed by 4 bases and V by 8 bases; bases with no gene match: 3. CDR1 is KGHDR and CDR2 is SFDVKD in the germline V gene. The CDR3: CATTGGTYNEQFF. For the CDR3, the DNA is TGTGCCACCACAGGGGGCACTTACAATGAGCAGTTCTTC.

This clonotype has a count of ten or more. The V and J genes are TRBV29-1 and TRBJ2-6; D is ambiguous. V was pared by 5 bases and J by 0 bases, with 5 bases between. The CDR3 sequence is 13 residues long. Germline loops: CDR1 SQVTM, CDR2 ANQGSEA. In DNA, the CDR3 is TGCAGCGTTTACAGCTCTGGGGCCAACGTCCTGACTTTC. As protein: CSVYSSGANVLTF.

This clonotype was picked up many times. The chain couples TRBV7-6 to TRBJ2-7; D is undetermined. The CDR3 is made up of 13 amino acids. Germline V gene sequence: CDR1 SGHVS, CDR2 FNYEAQ. Trimming removed 1 base from V and 3 bases from J, with 7 bases in between. Here the CDR3 DNA reads TGTGCCAGCAGCTTAGGCCTATACTACGAGCAGTACTTC. Protein: CASSLGLYYEQYF.

The rearrangement links TRBV20-1 to TRBJ2-5; perhaps D is TRBD1 or TRBD2 (5 bases each). The length of the CDR3 is 13 residues. Germline assignment: CDR1 DFQATT and CDR2 SNEGSKA (reference sequence). The V gene lost 5 bases and the J gene lost 3 bases, with 13 bases spanning the gap. The chain's CDR3 is CSAAGTGEETQYF. The CDR3 DNA is TGCAGTGCTGCCGGGACGGGTGAAGAGACCCAGTACTTC.

By share of the sample, this clonotype is medium-sized. The chain couples TRBV20-1 to TRBJ2-2; 7 positions match TRBD2. Germline trimming cut 5 bases from V and 8 bases from J; bases unmatched to any gene: 8. Germline V lookup: CDR1 DFQATT, CDR2 SNEGSKA (reference sequence). This CDR3 is 13 amino acids long. The CDR3 is CSAGAGVSGELFF. The CDR3 DNA is TGCAGTGCTGGGGCGGGAGTGTCTGGGGAGCTGTTTTTT.

This clonotype is classed as medium-sized (0.01 to 0.1%). The chain carries TRBV12-3 or TRBV12-4 and TRBJ1-5; a possible D gene is TRBD1 (5 bases). The CDR3 consists of 16 residues. V was cut by 0 bases and J by 3 bases, with 12 bases left in between. The CDR3 reads CASSLALEGVNQPQHF. CDR3 nucleotide sequence: TGTGCCAGCAGTTTAGCGCTCGAAGGGGTCAATCAGCCCCAGCATTTT.

A remark on this clonotype: This may stem from a read error, because a much larger clone lies one nucleotide away. The chain has TRBV10-3 and TRBJ2-7; TRBD1 aligns across 9 bases. CDR1 and CDR2 from the germline V gene are ENHRY and SYGVKD. The CDR3 consists of 15 residues. The ends lost 3 bases at V and 5 bases at J; junction bases unmatched: 8. DNA for the CDR3: TGTGCCATCAGTGACCGGGACAGGGAGTTCCACGAGCAGTACTTC. Translating it yields CAISDRDREFHEQYF.